This T cell receptor (beta chain) emerged from a study of cytomegalovirus exposure and HLA in healthy donors. Study-wide findings and caveats: A list of around 150 TCR beta chains associated with cytomegalovirus was given.

Worth noting for this clone: Its antigen is currently unknown.

Clones were sequenced by immunoSEQ multiplex PCR, and TCRdb holds only the in-frame ones, with some missing. Of approximately 120,000 clones in the sample, roughly 90% were seen once. The CDR3 extends over 18 amino acids. The V segment lost 4 bases and the J segment 1 base; nucleotides outside the gene matches: 10. Germline V gene data show CDR1 as SEHNR and CDR2 as FQNEAQ (reference sequence). The chain carries TRBV7-9 and TRBJ2-3; TRBD2 matches at 11 bases. The sample was PBMCs. The origin of this receptor is a woman between 18 and 29 years old in good health and CMV-seronegative. CDR3 nucleotides: TGTGCCAGCAGCTGCCTTAGCGGGAGGGCCGAGTGCACAGATACGCAGTATTTT. Translated: CASSCLSGRAECTDTQYF.